This TCR beta chain came from a study of blood T cell repertoires in COVID-19. This clone has only a few counts. Generated by immunoSEQ multiplex PCR, the TCRdb table keeps only in-frame clones and is missing some. The data hold some 50,000 clones, with about 77% observed a single time. Sequencing used peripheral blood. This clonotype was sampled from a human donor with active or convalescent COVID-19. The donor label of this sample is uncertain.

The CDR3 sequence is CASSLEGILYEQYF. The CDR3 nucleotides read TGCGCCAGCAGCTTGGAGGGGATCCTCTACGAGCAGTACTTC. The chain employs TRBV5-1 and TRBJ2-7; maybe TRBD1 (5 bases). The germline gives CDR1 SGHRS, CDR2 YFSETQ. The CDR3 has 14 amino acids. Trimming removed 0 bases from V and 3 bases from J, with 10 bases in between.